The 15 T cell receptor beta chains below all came from one sample that was sequenced in a study of control samples from healthy donors and cancer patients. TCRdb keeps only in-frame clones here, not all; method: immunoSEQ multiplex PCR. The repertoire includes 130,000 to 150,000 clones, around 94% of them detected once, and approximately 15% sits in the top ten. The sample consisted of PBMCs. These TCRs come from a man in his 60s with colorectal cancer.

The sample holds a few counts of this clone. The V and J genes are TRBV5-4 and TRBJ2-5; perhaps TRBD2 as D (6 bases). The CDR3 runs 13 residues. V was clipped by 4 bases and J by 5 bases, with 12 bases between them. Germline CDR1 and CDR2: SGHNT and YYREEE (reference sequence). CDR3 nucleotide sequence: TGTGCCAGCAGCGGACTATTAGAGGAGACCCAGTACTTC. It yields the protein CASSGLLEETQYF.

V is TRBV10-3 and J is TRBJ1-6; D gene uncertain. Germline lookup yields CDR1 ENHRY and CDR2 SYGVKD. V was trimmed by 0 bases and J by 7 bases, leaving 7 bases between them. CDR3 size: 14 residues. This CDR3 is CAISESPQNSPLHF. CDR3 nucleotides: TGTGCCATCAGTGAGTCGCCTCAGAATTCACCCCTCCACTTT.

J is TRBJ1-2 and V is TRBV9, with TRBD1 as a possible D gene (6 bases). Per the germline V gene, CDR1 is SGDLS and CDR2 is YYNGEE. This CDR3 is 14 amino acids long. Between the trimmed V and J ends, which lost 3 bases and 5 bases, there was a span of 14 bases. The CDR3 protein is CASSAQGSGYGYTF. The CDR3 DNA follows: TGTGCCAGCAGCGCTCAGGGGTCGGGGTATGGCTACACCTTC.

The rearrangement links TRBV10-3 to TRBJ1-6; TRBD1 might be the D (5 bases). The CDR3 runs 18 residues. Germline-derived CDR1 and CDR2 are ENHRY and SYGVKD. Trimming stripped 0 bases from V and 8 bases from J, with 20 bases between. CDR3 nucleotide sequence: TGTGCCATCAGTGAGTCGATGGTTGGGGGGAAACAGGATTCACCCCTCCACTTT. It encodes CAISESMVGGKQDSPLHF.

The V and J genes are TRBV7-9 and TRBJ2-5, with no clear D. The ends were cut back, 1 base at V and 5 bases at J, with 14 bases in the middle. CDR1 SEHNR and CDR2 FQNEAQ come from the germline V gene (reference sequence). The CDR3 totals 15 residues. The chain's CDR3 is CASSLGSTEGETQYF. The CDR3 DNA reads as TGTGCCAGCAGCTTAGGTTCAACAGAAGGGGAGACCCAGTACTTC. The full variable domain, with the rest looked up from reference TRBV7-9 and TRBJ2-5, is DTGVSQNPRHKITKRGQNVTFRCDPISEHNRLYWYRQTLGQGPEFLTYFQNEAQLEKSRLLSDRFSAERPKGSFSTLEIQRTEQGDSAMYLCASSLGSTEGETQYFGPGTRLLVL.

The CDR3 protein is CASSLDAAGGEAFF. The DNA of the CDR3 is TGTGCCAGCAGCTTGGATGCGGCAGGGGGAGAAGCTTTCTTT. This chain uses TRBV5-6 with TRBJ1-1; 7 nucleotides agree with TRBD1. The CDR3 consists of 14 residues. After removal of 0 bases from V and 8 bases from J, the junction contained 7 bases not matched to a gene. CDR1 and CDR2 from the germline V gene are SGHDT and YYEEEE.

This clone occurred once. The chain couples TRBV4-2 to TRBJ1-5; D ambiguous. Germline V gene sequence: CDR1 LGHNA, CDR2 YNFKEQ. The V end lost 0 bases, the J end lost 5 bases, and 11 bases lay between the germline ends. The CDR3 has 15 residues. The DNA of the CDR3 is TGTGCCAGCAGCCAAGATATGAGTCTCGATCAGCCCCAGCATTTT. Protein product: CASSQDMSLDQPQHF.

The J gene is TRBJ1-4, the V gene TRBV4-1; D may be TRBD1 (6 bases). Germline loops: CDR1 MGHRA, CDR2 YSYEKL. V lost 4 bases, J lost 4 bases, and 16 bases lay in between. CDR3 length: 16 residues. This CDR3 reads CASSRPEQGFNEKLFF. CDR3 sequence (DNA): TGCGCCAGCAGCCGACCAGAACAGGGATTTAATGAAAAACTGTTTTTT.

The chain carries TRBV5-6 and TRBJ2-2; perhaps TRBD1 as D (5 bases). Between the trimmed V and J ends, which lost 3 bases and 4 bases, there was a span of 16 bases. The germline CDR1 and CDR2 sequences are SGHDT and YYEEEE. This CDR3 is 16 amino acids long. The CDR3 protein is CASSSDSRVGTGELFF. The DNA for the CDR3 is TGTGCCAGCAGCTCCGACAGTAGGGTGGGCACCGGGGAGCTGTTTTTT.

The V call is TRBV2, the J call TRBJ1-4, with D perhaps TRBD1 (5 bases). Trimming shortened V by 1 base and J by 4 bases, and 13 bases separated the two germline ends. This CDR3 contains 16 residues. Germline V gene data show CDR1 as SNHLY and CDR2 as FYNNEI. CDR3 region: CASSEGTQVLNEKLFF. CDR3 coding DNA: TGTGCCAGCAGTGAAGGGACACAGGTCCTTAATGAAAAACTGTTTTTT.

The chain combines TRBV18 with TRBJ1-2; D is possibly TRBD1 (5 bases). The ends were cut back, 0 bases at V and 7 bases at J, with 12 bases in the middle. Germline V lookup: CDR1 KGHSH, CDR2 LQKENI. The CDR3 is made up of 14 amino acids. In nucleotides, the CDR3 is TGTGCCAGCTCACCACCCGCGGGGGAGGGTGGCTACACCTTC. Translation gives CASSPPAGEGGYTF.

The chain couples TRBV6-2 or TRBV6-3 to TRBJ2-1; possible D gene TRBD2, 5 bases. The CDR3 runs to 17 residues. Per the germline V gene, CDR1 is MNHEY and CDR2 is SVGEGT. V lost 2 bases, J lost 0 bases, and 14 bases lay in between. CDR3 coding DNA: TGTGCCAGCAGTTACGGGGTTGGCCGGGGCTCCTACAATGAGCAGTTCTTC. Translated: CASSYGVGRGSYNEQFF.

CDR3 in DNA: TGTGCCAGCAGCGTATCAGCGGTCCACGAGCAGTACTTC. Its protein product is CASSVSAVHEQYF. The V call is TRBV9, the J call TRBJ2-7, with D perhaps matching TRBD2 (5 bases). Germline V gene lookup returns CDR1 SGDLS and CDR2 YYNGEE. V was cut by 1 base and J by 5 bases, with 10 bases left in between. The CDR3 contains 13 residues.

The CDR3 spells CASSLEGQSEQYF. The CDR3 DNA follows: TGCGCCAGCAGCTTGGAGGGACAGAGCGAGCAGTACTTC. This chain connects TRBV5-1 to TRBJ2-7; 7 positions match TRBD1. This CDR3 contains 13 residues. The germline V gene encodes CDR1 SGHRS and CDR2 YFSETQ. V shed 0 bases and J 6 bases; nucleotides not matched to a gene: 3.

The gene calls are TRBV5-5 and TRBJ1-5; the D is unclear. CDR3 size: 19 residues. From germline, CDR1 is SGHKS and CDR2 YYEKEE (reference sequence). V lost 1 base and J 0 bases, leaving 20 bases between the germline ends. In DNA form, the CDR3 reads TGTGCCAGCAGCTTGACCGGTCTTCTGGGAGAACTTAGCAATCAGCCCCAGCATTTT. It is translated as CASSLTGLLGELSNQPQHF.